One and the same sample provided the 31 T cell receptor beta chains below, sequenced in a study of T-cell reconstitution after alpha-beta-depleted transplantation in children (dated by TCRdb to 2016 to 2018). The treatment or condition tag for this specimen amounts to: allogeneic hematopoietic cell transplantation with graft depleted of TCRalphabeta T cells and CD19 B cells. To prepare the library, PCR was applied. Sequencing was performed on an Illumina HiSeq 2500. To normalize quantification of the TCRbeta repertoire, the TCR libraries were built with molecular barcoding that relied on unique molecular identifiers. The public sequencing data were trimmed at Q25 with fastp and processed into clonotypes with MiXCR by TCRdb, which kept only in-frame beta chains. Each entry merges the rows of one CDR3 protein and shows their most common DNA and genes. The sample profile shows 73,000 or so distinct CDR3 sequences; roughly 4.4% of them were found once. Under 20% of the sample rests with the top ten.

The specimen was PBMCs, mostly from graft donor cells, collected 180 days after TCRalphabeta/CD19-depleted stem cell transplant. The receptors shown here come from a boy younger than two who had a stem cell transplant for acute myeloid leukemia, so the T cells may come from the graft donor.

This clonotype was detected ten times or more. CDR3 coding DNA: TGCAGCGTTGAAGATTCTGTGGACAGGGGCAATGAGCAGTTCTTC. Translation: CSVEDSVDRGNEQFF. The gene calls are TRBV29-1 and TRBJ2-1; TRBD1 agrees at 9 bases. The CDR3 length is 15 residues. The junction had 6 bases not matched to a gene; V was cut back by 0 bases and J by 6 bases. Germline assignment: CDR1 SQVTM and CDR2 ANQGSEA.

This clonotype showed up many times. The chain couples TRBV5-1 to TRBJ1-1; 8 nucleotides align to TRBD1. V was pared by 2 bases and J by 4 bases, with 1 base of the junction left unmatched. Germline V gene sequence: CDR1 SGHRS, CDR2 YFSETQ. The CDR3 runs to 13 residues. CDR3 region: CASSFTGGTEAFF. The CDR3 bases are TGCGCCAGCAGCTTTACAGGGGGCACTGAAGCTTTCTTT.

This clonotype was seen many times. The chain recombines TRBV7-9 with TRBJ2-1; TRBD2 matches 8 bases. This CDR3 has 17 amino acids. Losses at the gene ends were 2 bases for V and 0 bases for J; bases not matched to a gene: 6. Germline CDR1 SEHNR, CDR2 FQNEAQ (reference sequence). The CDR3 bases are TGTGCCAGCAGCTTACCACTAGCGGATCCCTCCTACAATGAGCAGTTCTTC. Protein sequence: CASSLPLADPSYNEQFF.

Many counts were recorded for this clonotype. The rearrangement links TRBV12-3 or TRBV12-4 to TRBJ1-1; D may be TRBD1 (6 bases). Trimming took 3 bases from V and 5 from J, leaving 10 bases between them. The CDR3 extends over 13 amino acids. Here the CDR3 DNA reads TGTGCCAGCAGTTTCACAGGGAATACTGAAGCTTTCTTT. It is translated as CASSFTGNTEAFF.

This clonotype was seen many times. CDR3 region: CASNTLAPRARELFF. The CDR3, as DNA: TGTGCCAGCAACACACTAGCACCCCGCGCCCGGGAGCTGTTTTTT. This chain connects TRBV12-3 or TRBV12-4 to TRBJ2-2, with D maybe TRBD2 (6 bases). V was pared by 7 bases and J by 9 bases, with 21 bases between. CDR3 length: 15 residues.

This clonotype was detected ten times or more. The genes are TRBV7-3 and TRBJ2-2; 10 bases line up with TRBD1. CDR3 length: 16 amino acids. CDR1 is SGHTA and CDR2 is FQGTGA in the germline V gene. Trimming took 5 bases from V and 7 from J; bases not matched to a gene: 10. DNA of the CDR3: TGTGCCAGCAGCCCTACCGGGACAGGGGTTTTCGGGGAGCTGTTTTTT. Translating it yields CASSPTGTGVFGELFF.

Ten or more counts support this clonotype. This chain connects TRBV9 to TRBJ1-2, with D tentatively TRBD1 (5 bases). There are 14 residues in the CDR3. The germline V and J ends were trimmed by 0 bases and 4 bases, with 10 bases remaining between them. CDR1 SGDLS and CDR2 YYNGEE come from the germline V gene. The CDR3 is CASSVEAGTYGYTF. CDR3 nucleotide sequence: TGTGCCAGCAGCGTAGAGGCAGGGACCTATGGCTACACCTTC.

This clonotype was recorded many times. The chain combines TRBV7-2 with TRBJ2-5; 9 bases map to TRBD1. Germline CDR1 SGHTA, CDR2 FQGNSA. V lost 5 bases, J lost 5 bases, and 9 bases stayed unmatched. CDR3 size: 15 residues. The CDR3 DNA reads TGTGCCAGCAGCCTTACAGGGGGCGTGTGGGAGACCCAGTACTTC. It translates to CASSLTGGVWETQYF.

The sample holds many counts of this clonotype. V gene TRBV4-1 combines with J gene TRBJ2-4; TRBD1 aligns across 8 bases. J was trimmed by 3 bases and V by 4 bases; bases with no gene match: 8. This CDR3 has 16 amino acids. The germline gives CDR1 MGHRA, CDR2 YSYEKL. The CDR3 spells CASSRVKTGDKNIQYF. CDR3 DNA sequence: TGCGCCAGCAGCCGAGTAAAGACAGGGGACAAAAACATTCAGTACTTC.

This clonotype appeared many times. For the CDR3, the DNA is TGTGCCAGCAGTTTAGACACAGGGGGACTGAGCAATCAGCCCCAGCATTTT. This codes for CASSLDTGGLSNQPQHF. The genes are TRBV12-3 or TRBV12-4 and TRBJ1-5; 8 nucleotides line up with TRBD1. After removal of 1 base from V and 1 base from J, the junction contained 6 bases not matched to a gene. The CDR3 contains 17 residues.

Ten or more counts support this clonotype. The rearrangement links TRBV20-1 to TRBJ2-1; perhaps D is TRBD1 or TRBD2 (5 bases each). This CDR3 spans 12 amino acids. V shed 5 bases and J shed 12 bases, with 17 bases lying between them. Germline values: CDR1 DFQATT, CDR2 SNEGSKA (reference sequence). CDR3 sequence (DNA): TGCAGTGCTCCAACGGGTTGGGGGTTGCAGTTCTTC. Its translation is CSAPTGWGLQFF.

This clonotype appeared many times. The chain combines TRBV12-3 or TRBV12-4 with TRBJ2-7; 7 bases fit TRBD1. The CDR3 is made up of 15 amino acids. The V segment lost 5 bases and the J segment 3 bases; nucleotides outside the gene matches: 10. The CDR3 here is CASSRGSAGGYEQYV. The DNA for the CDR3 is TGTGCCAGCAGTCGGGGTTCCGCAGGGGGCTACGAGCAGTACGTC.

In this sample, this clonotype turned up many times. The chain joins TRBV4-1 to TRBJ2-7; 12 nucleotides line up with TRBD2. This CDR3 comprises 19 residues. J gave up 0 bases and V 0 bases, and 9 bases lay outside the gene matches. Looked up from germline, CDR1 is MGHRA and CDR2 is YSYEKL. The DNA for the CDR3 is TGCGCCAGCAGCCAAGATATCCGACTAGCGGGGGCCCACTCCTACGAGCAGTACTTC. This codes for CASSQDIRLAGAHSYEQYF.

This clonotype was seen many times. CDR3 sequence: CASSVSGQGQLNTEAFF. DNA of the CDR3: TGTGCCAGCAGTGTCTCGGGACAGGGGCAATTGAACACTGAAGCTTTCTTT. This sequence joins TRBV6-1 and TRBJ1-1; TRBD1 aligns across 10 bases. The germline gives CDR1 MNHNS, CDR2 SASEGT. The CDR3 extends over 17 amino acids. The V and J ends lost 4 bases and 0 bases, in that order; junction bases with no gene match: 8.

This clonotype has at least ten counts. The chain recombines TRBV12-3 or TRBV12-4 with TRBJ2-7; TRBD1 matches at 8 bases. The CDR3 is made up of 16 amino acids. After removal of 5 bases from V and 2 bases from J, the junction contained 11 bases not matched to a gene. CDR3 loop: CASSPAGQASPYEQYF. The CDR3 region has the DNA TGTGCCAGCAGTCCGGCGGGACAGGCCTCCCCCTACGAGCAGTACTTC.

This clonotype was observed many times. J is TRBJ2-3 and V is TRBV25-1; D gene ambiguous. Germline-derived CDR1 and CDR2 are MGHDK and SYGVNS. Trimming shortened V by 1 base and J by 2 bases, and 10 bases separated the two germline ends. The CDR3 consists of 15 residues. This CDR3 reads CASSESVTLTDTQYF. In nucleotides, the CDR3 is TGTGCCAGCAGTGAATCGGTCACTCTCACAGATACGCAGTATTTT. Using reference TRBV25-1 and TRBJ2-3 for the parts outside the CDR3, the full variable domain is EADIYQTPRYLVIGTGKKITLECSQTMGHDKMYWYQQDPGMELHLIHYSYGVNSTEKGDLSSESTVSRIRTEHFPLTLESARPSHTSQYLCASSESVTLTDTQYFGPGTRLTVL.

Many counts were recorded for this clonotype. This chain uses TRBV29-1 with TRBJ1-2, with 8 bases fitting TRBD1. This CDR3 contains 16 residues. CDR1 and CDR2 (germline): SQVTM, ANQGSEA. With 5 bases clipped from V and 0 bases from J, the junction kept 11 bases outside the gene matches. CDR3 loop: CSVYGGTGRPNYGYTF. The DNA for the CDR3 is TGCAGCGTTTACGGCGGGACAGGCCGTCCTAACTATGGCTACACCTTC.

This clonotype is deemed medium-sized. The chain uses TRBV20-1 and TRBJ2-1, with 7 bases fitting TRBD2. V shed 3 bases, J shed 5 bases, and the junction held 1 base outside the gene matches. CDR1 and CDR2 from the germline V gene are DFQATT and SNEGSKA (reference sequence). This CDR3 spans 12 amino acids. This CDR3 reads CSASGTNNEQFF. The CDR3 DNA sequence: TGCAGTGCTAGTGGGACTAACAATGAGCAGTTCTTC.

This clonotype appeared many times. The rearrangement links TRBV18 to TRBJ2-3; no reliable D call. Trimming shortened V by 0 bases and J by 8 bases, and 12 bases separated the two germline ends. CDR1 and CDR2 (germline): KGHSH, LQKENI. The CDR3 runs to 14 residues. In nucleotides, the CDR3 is TGTGCCAGCTCACCACCAGATGGGTTAGGTACGCAGTATTTT. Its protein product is CASSPPDGLGTQYF. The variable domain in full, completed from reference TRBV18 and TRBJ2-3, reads NAGVMQNPRHLVRRRGQEARLRCSPMKGHSHVYWYRQLPEEGLKFMVYLQKENIIDESGMPKERFSAEFPKEGPSILRIQQVVRGDSAAYFCASSPPDGLGTQYFGPGTRLTVL.

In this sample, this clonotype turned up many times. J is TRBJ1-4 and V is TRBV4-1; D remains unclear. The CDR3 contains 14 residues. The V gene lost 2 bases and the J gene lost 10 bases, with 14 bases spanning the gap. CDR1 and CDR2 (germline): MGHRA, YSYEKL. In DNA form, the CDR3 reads TGCGCCAGCAGCCAAAGAAGTCAGGACGGAAAACTGTTTTTT. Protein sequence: CASSQRSQDGKLFF.

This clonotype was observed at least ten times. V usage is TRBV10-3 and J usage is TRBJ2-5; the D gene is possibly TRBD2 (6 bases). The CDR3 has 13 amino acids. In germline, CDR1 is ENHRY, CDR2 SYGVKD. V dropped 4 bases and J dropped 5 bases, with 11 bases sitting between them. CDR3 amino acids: CAISGRGSETQYF. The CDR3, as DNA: TGTGCCATCAGTGGGAGGGGTAGCGAGACCCAGTACTTC.

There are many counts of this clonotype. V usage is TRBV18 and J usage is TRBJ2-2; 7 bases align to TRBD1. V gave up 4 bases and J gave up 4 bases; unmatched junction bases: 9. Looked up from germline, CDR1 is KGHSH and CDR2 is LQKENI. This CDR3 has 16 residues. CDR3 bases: TGTGCCAGCTCACAACGACAGGGCGATAGCACCGGGGAGCTGTTTTTT. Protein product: CASSQRQGDSTGELFF.

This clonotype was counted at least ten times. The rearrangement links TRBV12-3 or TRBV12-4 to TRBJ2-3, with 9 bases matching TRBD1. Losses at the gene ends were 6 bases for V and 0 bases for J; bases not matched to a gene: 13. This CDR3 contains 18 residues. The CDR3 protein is CASSPRRDRASSTDTQYF. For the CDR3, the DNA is TGTGCCAGCAGCCCTCGCCGGGACAGGGCGTCTAGCACAGATACGCAGTATTTT.

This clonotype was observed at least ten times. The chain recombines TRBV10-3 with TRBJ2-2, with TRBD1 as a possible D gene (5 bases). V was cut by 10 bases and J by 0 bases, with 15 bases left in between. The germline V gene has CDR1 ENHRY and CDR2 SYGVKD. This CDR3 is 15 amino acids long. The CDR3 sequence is CATRQGWANTGELFF. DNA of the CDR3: TGTGCCACCCGTCAGGGTTGGGCGAACACCGGGGAGCTGTTTTTT.

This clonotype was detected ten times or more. DNA of the CDR3: TGTGCCAGCAGTTTAGAAATCAAGCCCCAGCATTTT. Protein: CASSLEIKPQHF. The chain links TRBV12-3 or TRBV12-4 to TRBJ1-5; D is unresolved. The CDR3 sequence is 12 residues long. Trimming took off 1 base at V and 8 bases at J, with 6 bases between the two ends.

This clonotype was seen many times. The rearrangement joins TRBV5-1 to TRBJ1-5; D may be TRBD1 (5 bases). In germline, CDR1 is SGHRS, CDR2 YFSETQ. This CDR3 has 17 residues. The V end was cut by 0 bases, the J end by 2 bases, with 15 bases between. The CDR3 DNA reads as TGCGCCAGCAGCTTGGCCCCCAGGGAAGGCGGCAATCAGCCCCAGCATTTT. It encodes CASSLAPREGGNQPQHF.

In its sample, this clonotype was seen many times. Here the CDR3 DNA reads TGTGCCAGCAAGGCAGGGGTGGTCACCGGGGAGCTGTTTTTT. It yields the protein CASKAGVVTGELFF. The chain recombines TRBV6-9 with TRBJ2-2; D is perhaps TRBD1 (6 bases). This CDR3 is 14 amino acids long. The ends were cut back, 7 bases at V and 4 bases at J, with 13 bases in the middle. CDR1 and CDR2 from the germline V gene are MNHGY and SVAAGI.

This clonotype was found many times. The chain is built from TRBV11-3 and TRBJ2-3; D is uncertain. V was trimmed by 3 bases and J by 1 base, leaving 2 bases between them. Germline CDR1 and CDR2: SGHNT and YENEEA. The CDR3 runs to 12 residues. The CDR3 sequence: CASSFGTDTQYF. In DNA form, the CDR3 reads TGTGCCAGCAGCTTTGGCACAGATACGCAGTATTTT. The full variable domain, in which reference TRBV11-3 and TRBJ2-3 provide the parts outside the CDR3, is EAGVVQSPRYKIIEKKQPVAFWCNPISGHNTLYWYLQNLGQGPELLIRYENEEAVDDSQLPKDRFSAERLKGVDSTLKIQPAELGDSAVYLCASSFGTDTQYFGPGTRLTVL.

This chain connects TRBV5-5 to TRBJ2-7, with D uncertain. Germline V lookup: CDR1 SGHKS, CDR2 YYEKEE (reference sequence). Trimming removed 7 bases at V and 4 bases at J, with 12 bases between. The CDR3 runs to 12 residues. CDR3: CASGLGKYEQYV. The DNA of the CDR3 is TGTGCCAGCGGCCTGGGGAAATACGAGCAGTACGTC.

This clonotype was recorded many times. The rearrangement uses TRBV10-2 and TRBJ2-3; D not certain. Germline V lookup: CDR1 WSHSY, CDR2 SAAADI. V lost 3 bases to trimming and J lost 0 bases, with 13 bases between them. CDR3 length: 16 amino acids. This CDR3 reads CASSEIWFFSTDTQYF. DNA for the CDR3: TGCGCCAGCAGTGAAATTTGGTTTTTCAGCACAGATACGCAGTATTTT.

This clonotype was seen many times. The DNA of the CDR3 is TGTGCCAGCTCACCATTACAGGGCTACACAGATACGCAGTATTTT. Protein product: CASSPLQGYTDTQYF. V and J are TRBV18 and TRBJ2-3, with D possibly matching TRBD1 (6 bases). The length of the CDR3 is 15 residues. Between the trimmed V and J ends, which lost 2 bases and 2 bases, there was a span of 11 bases. CDR1 and CDR2 from the germline V gene are KGHSH and LQKENI.